The T cell receptor (beta chain) described here comes from a study of human T cells and chemical hapten exposure. TCRdb reprocessed the RACE reads with MiXCR, giving one entry per CDR3 protein. The sample includes roughly 120,000 distinct CDR3 sequences, 9% to 10% seen only once; the top ten take about 2%. Time point specified: healthy volunteer bleed at 2 weeks. The template was total RNA from unfractionated whole blood. V was clipped by 4 bases and J by 4 bases; unmatched bases: 6. Germline CDR1 and CDR2: SGHVS and FQNEAQ. CDR3 length: 15 residues. This clonotype has only a few counts. V is TRBV7-8 and J is TRBJ1-5; TRBD1 matches at 8 bases. The source of this sequence is a male donor in good health. Some clones in this sample may be carry-over from other donors' samples. Input material: whole blood. The DNA of the CDR3 is TGTGCCAGCAGCTCCCACCGACAGGGGAATCAGCCCCAGCATTTT. It yields the protein CASSSHRQGNQPQHF.